The following is a TCR beta chain sequence with its context. This CDR3 is also generated by other DNA sequences in the sample. The data originate from a study of T cell changes during pregnancy in multiple sclerosis. The CDR3 has 15 amino acids. Germline CDR1 SGHTA, CDR2 FQGTGA. V was pared by 4 bases and J by 0 bases, with 13 bases between. Produced via immunoSEQ multiplex PCR; TCRdb's table is partial and in-frame only. The table records approximately 46,000 clones, 80% to 95% of them present only once. The sample in question was CD8+ T cells from peripheral blood mononuclear cells, obtained after pregnancy. The V gene is TRBV7-3, the J gene TRBJ2-7, with TRBD2 as a possible D gene (7 bases). This clonotype was obtained from a female donor with multiple sclerosis, enrolled in a pregnancy study. The CDR3 is CASSYSGGPSYEQYF. CDR3 DNA sequence: TGTGCCAGCAGCTATTCCGGGGGGCCCTCCTACGAGCAGTACTTC.